Listed here are 30 T cell receptor beta chains from one sample, sequenced in a study of naive and memory T cell subsets. Study-wide results and caveats: Especially in CD8 cells, naive repertoires contained a few larger clonotypes, possibly CD45RA-re-expressing memory cells.

Both TRBC1 and TRBC2 were covered by a beta constant-region primer of two equimolar oligonucleotides. Nested alpha and beta constant-region primers with the SP2 primer drove four PCR rounds on ligated cDNA. From the UMI-ligation and nested PCR reads, TCRdb called clonotypes with MiXCR, one entry per CDR3 protein. In the table there are under 150,000 distinct CDR3 sequences, approximately 21% of which are singletons. Their antigens are not known. The sample was naive CD8+ T cells from blood. Receptors originate from a human donor in good health.

This chain joins TRBV6-1 and TRBJ1-1, with D unresolved. The ends were cut back, 5 bases at V and 3 bases at J, with 7 bases in the middle. This CDR3 comprises 12 residues. CDR1 and CDR2 from the germline V gene are MNHNS and SASEGT. Here the CDR3 DNA reads TGTGCCAGCAGTAAAGGATACACTGAAGCTTTCTTT. This encodes CASSKGYTEAFF.

This clonotype was seen a few times. This chain joins TRBV28 and TRBJ2-3; 7 nucleotides align to TRBD2. Germline lookup yields CDR1 MDHEN and CDR2 SYDVKM. The V gene end was trimmed by 2 bases and the J gene end by 0 bases; junction bases not matched to a gene: 17. The CDR3 runs 20 residues. The CDR3 DNA follows: TGTGCCAGCAGTTTAGAAGTTGTTGGCGGGAGCCTTACCAGCACAGATACGCAGTATTTT. Protein product: CASSLEVVGGSLTSTDTQYF.

The CDR3 loop reads CASSQDFGWNTEAFF. The DNA of the CDR3 is TGTGCCAGCAGCCAAGATTTTGGGTGGAACACTGAAGCTTTCTTT. The gene calls are TRBV3-1 and TRBJ1-1; D not certain. With 0 bases removed from V and 1 base from J, the gap between germline ends came to 9 bases. The CDR3 is 15 residues long. Germline loops: CDR1 LGHDT, CDR2 YNNKEL (reference sequence). The full variable domain, in which reference TRBV3-1 and TRBJ1-1 provide the parts outside the CDR3, is DTAVSQTPKYLVTQMGNDKSIKCEQNLGHDTMYWYKQDSKKFLKIMFSYNNKELIINETVPNRFSPKSPDKAHLNLHINSLELGDSAVYFCASSQDFGWNTEAFFGQGTRLTVV.

This sequence joins TRBV29-1 and TRBJ2-1; D tentatively reads TRBD1 or TRBD2 (5 bases each). The CDR3 consists of 14 residues. CDR1 is SQVTM and CDR2 is ANQGSEA in the germline V gene. V was clipped by 4 bases and J by 6 bases, with 16 bases between them. As DNA, the CDR3 is TGCAGCGTTGTGCGGGCAGGGCCGGGCAATGAGCAGTTCTTC. This encodes CSVVRAGPGNEQFF.

This clonotype was picked up many times. In DNA form, the CDR3 reads TGTGCCAGCTCACCGACTAGCGGGCCAACCTACGAGCAGTACTTC. Translating it yields CASSPTSGPTYEQYF. The chain carries TRBV18 and TRBJ2-7; 10 positions agree with TRBD2. The V segment lost 3 bases and the J segment 2 bases; nucleotides outside the gene matches: 4. Germline-derived CDR1 and CDR2 are KGHSH and LQKENI. CDR3 length: 15 residues.

This clonotype showed up just a few times. The chain uses TRBV6-2 or TRBV6-3 and TRBJ2-5; 7 nucleotides line up with TRBD2. J was trimmed by 4 bases and V by 7 bases; bases with no gene match: 12. The CDR3 has 15 amino acids. The germline CDR1 and CDR2 sequences are MNHEY and SVGEGT. CDR3 sequence reads: CASTSGGLRAETQYF. The CDR3 coding sequence is TGTGCCAGCACCAGTGGGGGACTACGGGCAGAGACCCAGTACTTC.

The V call is TRBV5-1, the J call TRBJ2-7; no clear D gene. The V and J ends lost 4 bases and 4 bases respectively, with 12 bases between them. The CDR3 is made up of 13 amino acids. CDR1 is SGHRS and CDR2 is YFSETQ in the germline V gene. CDR3 in DNA: TGCGCCAGCAGCCTCAGGCCGGAATACGAGCAGTACTTC. It encodes CASSLRPEYEQYF. Using reference TRBV5-1 and TRBJ2-7 for the parts outside the CDR3, the full variable domain is KAGVTQTPRYLIKTRGQQVTLSCSPISGHRSVSWYQQTPGQGLQFLFEYFSETQRNKGNFPGRFSGRQFSNSRSEMNVSTLELGDSALYLCASSLRPEYEQYFGPGTRLTVT.

This chain connects TRBV9 to TRBJ2-1, with D tentatively TRBD2 (5 bases). There are 14 residues in the CDR3. CDR1 is SGDLS, CDR2 YYNGEE, per germline. V was pared by 1 base and J by 8 bases, with 13 bases between. CDR3 residues: CASSVNEMRDEQFF. The CDR3 DNA follows: TGTGCCAGCAGCGTAAACGAAATGAGGGATGAGCAGTTCTTC.

The chain links TRBV10-3 to TRBJ2-7, with D perhaps TRBD2 (5 bases). The CDR3 has 15 amino acids. Trimming removed 1 base at V and 0 bases at J, with 10 bases between. From germline, CDR1 is ENHRY and CDR2 SYGVKD. The CDR3 DNA follows: TGTGCCATCAGTGAGTATGAGGGAAGCTCCTACGAGCAGTACTTC. As protein: CAISEYEGSSYEQYF.

This clonotype appeared a few times. The V and J genes are TRBV29-1 and TRBJ2-7; D might be TRBD2 (6 bases). Per the germline V gene, CDR1 is SQVTM and CDR2 is ANQGSEA. This CDR3 contains 13 residues. V was pared by 3 bases and J by 2 bases, with 11 bases between. The CDR3 DNA is TGCAGCGTTGATTCGGGAGAAACCTACGAGCAGTACTTC. Its translation: CSVDSGETYEQYF.

This chain joins TRBV20-1 and TRBJ2-1; a possible D gene is TRBD2 (5 bases). The germline V gene has CDR1 DFQATT and CDR2 SNEGSKA (reference sequence). CDR3 length equals 11 residues. The CDR3 sequence is CSLYEGNEQFF. DNA for the CDR3: TGCAGCTTGTATGAGGGTAATGAGCAGTTCTTC.

This clonotype was picked up a small number of times. The chain recombines TRBV29-1 with TRBJ1-2; possible D gene TRBD1, 6 bases. The CDR3 contains 14 residues. The V end was cut by 4 bases, the J end by 7 bases, with 19 bases between. Germline values: CDR1 SQVTM, CDR2 ANQGSEA. The CDR3 here is CSVAAPGDFFGYTF. Written as DNA, the CDR3 is TGCAGCGTTGCTGCCCCAGGGGATTTTTTTGGCTACACCTTC.

This clonotype was detected a few times. This chain links TRBV24-1 with TRBJ2-2; D is undetermined. Germline loops: CDR1 KGHDR, CDR2 SFDVKD. The CDR3 has 14 residues. V was shortened by 3 bases and J by 0 bases, with 4 bases between the two germline ends. DNA for the CDR3: TGTGCCACCAGTGATGGAACGAACACCGGGGAGCTGTTTTTT. Protein product: CATSDGTNTGELFF.

The chain has TRBV11-2 and TRBJ1-4; tentatively, D is TRBD1 (5 bases). This CDR3 comprises 14 residues. V shed 1 base and J shed 8 bases, with 11 bases lying between them. CDR1 SGHAT and CDR2 FQNNGV come from the germline V gene. The CDR3 DNA follows: TGTGCCAGCAGCTTAGTAGGGGTAGGAGAAAAACTGTTTTTT. Amino acids: CASSLVGVGEKLFF.

This chain connects TRBV7-8 to TRBJ2-7; 13 bases fit TRBD2. The CDR3 totals 19 residues. Germline assignment: CDR1 SGHVS and CDR2 FQNEAQ. Unmatched junction bases numbered 21, after V lost 7 bases and J lost 6 bases. CDR3: CASTSGLAGAHPSPREQYF. The CDR3 DNA reads TGTGCCAGCACCTCCGGACTAGCGGGAGCCCACCCATCTCCTCGCGAGCAGTACTTC.

The chain recombines TRBV2 with TRBJ2-3, with D unresolved. Germline lookup yields CDR1 SNHLY and CDR2 FYNNEI. The CDR3 is 15 amino acids. Trimming took off 1 base at V and 6 bases at J, with 14 bases between the two ends. For the CDR3, the DNA is TGTGCCAGCAGTGAAGTCGGGTCAATAGCCGATACGCAGTATTTT. Translating it yields CASSEVGSIADTQYF.

This CDR3 is CASGIELNTEAFF. The CDR3 DNA follows: TGCGCCAGCGGGATTGAGTTGAACACTGAAGCTTTCTTT. The chain has TRBV5-1 and TRBJ1-1; D is unclear. The germline V gene encodes CDR1 SGHRS and CDR2 YFSETQ. The CDR3 totals 13 residues. The V gene lost 7 bases and the J gene lost 0 bases, with 10 bases spanning the gap.

The genes are TRBV11-2 and TRBJ1-5; D is undetermined. The V gene's germline CDR1 is SGHAT and CDR2 FQNNGV. Between the trimmed V and J ends, which lost 5 bases and 4 bases, there was a span of 15 bases. The CDR3 covers 15 residues. CDR3 sequence: CASSLSRASNQPQHF. CDR3 coding DNA: TGTGCCAGCAGCCTTTCCCGGGCCTCAAATCAGCCCCAGCATTTT. The variable domain in full, completed from reference TRBV11-2 and TRBJ1-5, reads EAGVAQSPRYKIIEKRQSVAFWCNPISGHATLYWYQQILGQGPKLLIQFQNNGVVDDSQLPKDRFSAERLKGVDSTLKIQPAKLEDSAVYLCASSLSRASNQPQHFGDGTRLSIL.

This clonotype has a handful of counts. The CDR3: CASRDSNEKLFF. The CDR3, as DNA: TGTGCCAGTCGGGACAGTAATGAAAAACTGTTTTTT. The chain has TRBV19 and TRBJ1-4; 7 positions match TRBD1. The CDR3 totals 12 residues. The germline V gene has CDR1 LNHDA and CDR2 SQIVND (reference sequence). With V trimmed by 8 bases and J by 4 bases, 1 base remained unmatched.

The genes are TRBV9 and TRBJ2-3; D might be TRBD2 (6 bases). Trimming removed 4 bases from V and 10 bases from J, with 16 bases in between. The CDR3 totals 13 residues. Germline V lookup: CDR1 SGDLS, CDR2 YYNGEE. Here the CDR3 reads CASSPRGGFAQYF. The DNA of the CDR3 is TGTGCCAGCAGCCCCCGGGGAGGCTTCGCGCAGTATTTT.

Notes on this clonotype: It is likely a read error, because the conserved phenylalanine at the end of the CDR3 is missing. This chain connects TRBV27 to TRBJ1-6; D is uncertain. V was clipped by 3 bases and J by 8 bases, with 8 bases between them. CDR3 size: 13 residues. Germline V gene lookup returns CDR1 MNHEY and CDR2 SMNVEV (reference sequence). The CDR3, as DNA: TGTGCCAGCAGTTTCAGACTGGATTCACCCCTCCACTCT. It codes for CASSFRLDSPLHS.

Only a few counts were recorded for this clonotype. The genes are TRBV5-5 and TRBJ2-7; D ambiguous. Germline loops: CDR1 SGHKS, CDR2 YYEKEE (reference sequence). V was pared by 2 bases and J by 4 bases, with 10 bases between. The CDR3 totals 13 residues. Here the CDR3 DNA reads TGTGCCAGCAGCTTCCCAACTATGTACGAGCAGTACTTC. As protein: CASSFPTMYEQYF.

This clonotype was seen repeatedly, ten times or more. The chain combines TRBV13 with TRBJ1-1, with D hard to call. CDR1 PRHDT and CDR2 FYEKMQ come from the germline V gene (reference sequence). Trimming cost V 9 bases and J 0 bases, with 8 bases left between them. The CDR3 has 12 residues. CDR3 nucleotide sequence: TGTGCCAGTCGCGGAGTGAACACTGAAGCTTTCTTT. Translation gives CASRGVNTEAFF.

The V call is TRBV6-2 or TRBV6-3, the J call TRBJ2-5; 12 bases are shared with TRBD2. J lost 3 bases, V lost 6 bases, and 2 bases had no gene match. CDR3 length: 14 residues. Germline V gives CDR1 MNHEY, CDR2 SVGEGT. This CDR3 is CASSGLAGKETQYF. The CDR3 DNA follows: TGTGCCAGCAGCGGACTAGCGGGAAAAGAGACCCAGTACTTC.

This clonotype was counted a few times. The chain links TRBV28 to TRBJ2-1; tentative D call: TRBD2 (6 bases). CDR1 is MDHEN, CDR2 SYDVKM, per germline. CDR3 length equals 14 residues. V was pared by 3 bases and J by 6 bases, with 12 bases between. The CDR3 DNA follows: TGTGCCAGCAGTTTGGCGGGAAGTCCCAATGAGCAGTTCTTC. This sequence encodes CASSLAGSPNEQFF.

The chain's CDR3 is CASSLTDSTDTQYF. DNA for the CDR3: TGTGCCAGCAGTTTAACGGACAGCACAGATACGCAGTATTTT. J is TRBJ2-3 and V is TRBV28; no firm D call. The germline gives CDR1 MDHEN, CDR2 SYDVKM. The CDR3 is made up of 14 amino acids. Trimming removed 2 bases from V and 0 bases from J, with 6 bases in between.

The rearrangement uses TRBV7-9 and TRBJ2-3, with TRBD1 matching 7 bases. Germline-derived CDR1 and CDR2 are SEHNR and FQNEAQ (reference sequence). This CDR3 contains 16 residues. The trim removed 5 bases at V and 5 bases at J, leaving 13 bases unmatched. The CDR3 loop is CASSPRRGTDQDTQYF. CDR3 DNA: TGTGCCAGCAGCCCCCGGCGAGGGACAGACCAAGATACGCAGTATTTT.

J is TRBJ2-5 and V is TRBV5-1, with 7 nucleotides matching TRBD2. Germline lookup yields CDR1 SGHRS and CDR2 YFSETQ. With 0 bases clipped from V and 2 bases from J, the junction kept 7 bases outside the gene matches. The CDR3 covers 16 residues. The CDR3 spells CASSLAPIGGQETQYF. As DNA, the CDR3 is TGCGCCAGCAGCTTGGCTCCAATCGGGGGGCAAGAGACCCAGTACTTC.

The genes are TRBV24-1 and TRBJ2-1; D remains ambiguous. V lost 0 bases and J lost 9, with 8 bases in between. Germline V CDR1 and CDR2: KGHDR, SFDVKD. CDR3 length equals 13 residues. CDR3 bases: TGTGCCACCAGTGATTTGCGGAGTCTTGAGCAGTTCTTC. It encodes CATSDLRSLEQFF.

About this clonotype itself: A junction boundary mismatches the germline segment, possibly from a read error. CDR3 DNA: TGTGCTAGCAGCTCCAATCCCGGGCTGAGTGAGACCCAGTACTTC. Protein product: CASSSNPGLSETQYF. This sequence joins TRBV7-7 and TRBJ2-5, with unresolved D. CDR3 length equals 15 residues. From germline, CDR1 is SSHAT and CDR2 FNYEAQ (reference sequence).